Described below is a single T cell receptor (beta chain) sequence and its context. The PCR employed 60 Vbeta primers together with 13 Jbeta primers. TCRdb's table, derived via immunoSEQ multiplex PCR, lists solely in-frame clones and lacks some. The sample yields more than 85,000 clones, around 73% seen once. This sample is part of a study of cytomegalovirus exposure and HLA in healthy donors. Trimming at V came to 6 bases and at J to 6 bases, leaving 6 bases not matched to a gene. Germline CDR1 reads MDHEN; CDR2 reads SYDVKM. The CDR3 sequence is 14 residues long. The clonotype was recovered from a man aged 25 to 45 in good health and CMV-seronegative. The sequenced sample was PBMCs. V gene TRBV28 combines with J gene TRBJ2-7; 12 nucleotides align to TRBD2. The CDR3 is CASSPTSGSSEQYF. As DNA, the CDR3 is TGTGCCAGCAGCCCGACTAGCGGGAGTTCCGAGCAGTACTTC.